What follows describes a single T cell receptor beta chain. The sample belongs to a study of T cell responses to AZD1222 COVID-19 vaccine. CDR3 length: 13 residues. V lost 1 base, J lost 4 bases, and 8 bases lay in between. Germline-derived CDR1 and CDR2 are LGHNA and YSLEER. Data came from immunoSEQ multiplex PCR; TCRdb stores just in-frame clones and leaves some out. Here the sample spans 150,000 or so clones, around 92% being singletons. V is TRBV4-3 and J is TRBJ2-7; D not certain. The TCR sequence derives from an adult who received the AZD1222 COVID-19 vaccine. The source material was peripheral blood, sampled 28 days after the second AZD1222 dose. CDR3 coding DNA: TGCGCCAGCAGCCAAGCGCCCCCGTACGAGCAGTACTTC. This translates into CASSQAPPYEQYF.